This TCR beta chain came from a study of blood T cell repertoires in COVID-19. Whole-study context: Sites in the United States, Italy and Spain provided acute and convalescent COVID-19 samples. Nucleic acid was either cDNA or gDNA, and it came from T cells, B-cell-depleted T cells, or PBMCs.

Original handling: The authors estimated nucleated cell counts from reference gene primer amplification. TCRdb's table, derived via immunoSEQ multiplex PCR, lists solely in-frame clones and lacks some. V and J calls and clone size follow that table, whereas D and trimming were derived from the DNA. The sample gives roughly 270,000 clones, 88% of which show up once; about 9.8% is in the top ten. CDR1 and CDR2 from the germline V gene are SGHAT and FQNNGV. Trimming stripped 1 base from V and 0 bases from J, with 13 bases between. There are 17 residues in the CDR3. This receptor was obtained from a man between 18 and 35 years old with active or convalescent COVID-19. Sequencing input: peripheral blood. The chain links TRBV11-2 to TRBJ1-5; tentatively, D is TRBD1 (6 bases). CDR3: CASSLVPGVYSNQPQHF. As DNA, the CDR3 is TGTGCCAGCAGCTTAGTGCCAGGGGTATATAGCAATCAGCCCCAGCATTTT.